The source of this T cell receptor beta chain is a study of naive and memory T cell subsets. Ten or more counts support this clonotype. Amplification of ligated cDNA took four PCR rounds with SP2 and nested alpha and beta constant primers. Each CDR3 protein gets one entry after TCRdb re-called the 5' RACE reads with MiXCR. The data contain roughly 48,000 distinct CDR3 sequences, about 4.5% of them seen just once; the ten biggest clones take up about 0.8%. In germline, CDR1 is PRHDT, CDR2 FYEKMQ (reference sequence). V was cut by 4 bases and J by 2 bases, with 12 bases left in between. The CDR3 runs 15 residues. The library had UMIs added by 3' ligation of an oligonucleotide to TCR cDNA. Unsorted total RNA, about 1 to 1,100 ng, was DNase treated before reverse transcription.

This clonotype originated in a female donor in good health. J is TRBJ1-3 and V is TRBV13; D not certain. CDR3 protein: CASSSGGAPGNTIYF. The CDR3 region has the DNA TGTGCCAGCAGCTCTGGAGGAGCCCCTGGAAACACCATATATTTT.